Sequencing of this T cell receptor beta chain was carried out in a study of T cells in Graves' hyperthyroidism and ophthalmopathy. Study outcomes and limitations: Blood also held most thyroid clonotypes expanded beyond 0.001.

Amplified TCR beta CDR3 regions came from RNA transcripts. Primed by the HTBI set, a first-round RT-PCR was run on the TCR CDR3. TCRdb fed the multiplex PCR reads into MiXCR, producing one record per CDR3 protein. Of some 400,000 distinct CDR3 sequences in the sample, roughly 14% were seen once. The table lists this clonotype with many counts. The antigen remains undetermined. Participants, patients aged 18 to 65, had newly diagnosed hyperthyroidism with a duration under 2 months. Germline lookup yields CDR1 MNHNS and CDR2 SASEGT. Trimming pared 6 bases from V and 5 bases from J, leaving 16 bases between. The CDR3 runs 14 residues.

This receptor was obtained from a man aged 25 to 40 with Graves' hyperthyroidism that later progressed to Graves' ophthalmopathy. Sequencing was performed on blood. The chain joins TRBV6-1 to TRBJ1-2, with D uncertain. CDR3 DNA sequence: TGTGCCAGCAGAGAGAGGCAGTTGGAGTATGGCTACACCTTC. It codes for CASRERQLEYGYTF.